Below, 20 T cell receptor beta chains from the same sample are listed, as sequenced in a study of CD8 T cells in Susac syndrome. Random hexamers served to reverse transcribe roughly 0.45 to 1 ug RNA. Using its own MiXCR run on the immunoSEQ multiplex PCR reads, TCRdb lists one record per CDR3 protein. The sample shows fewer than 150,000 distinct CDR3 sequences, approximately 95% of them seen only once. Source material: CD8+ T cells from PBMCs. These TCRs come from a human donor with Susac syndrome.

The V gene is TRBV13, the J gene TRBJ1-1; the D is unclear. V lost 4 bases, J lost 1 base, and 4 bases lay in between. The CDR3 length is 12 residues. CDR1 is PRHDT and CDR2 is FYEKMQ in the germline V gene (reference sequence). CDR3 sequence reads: CASSSQNTEAFF. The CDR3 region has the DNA TGTGCCAGCAGCTCGCAGAACACTGAAGCTTTCTTT.

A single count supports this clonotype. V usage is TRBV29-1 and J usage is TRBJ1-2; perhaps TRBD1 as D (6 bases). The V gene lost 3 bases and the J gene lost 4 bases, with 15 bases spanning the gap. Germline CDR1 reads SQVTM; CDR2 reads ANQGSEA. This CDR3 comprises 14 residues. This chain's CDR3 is CSVDGDTDGYGYTF. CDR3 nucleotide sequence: TGCAGCGTTGACGGGGACACTGATGGCTATGGCTACACCTTC.

The CDR3 nucleotides read TGTGCCAGCAGTTCCGGCAGCTATGGCTACACCTTC. It encodes CASSSGSYGYTF. The chain couples TRBV13 to TRBJ1-2; D is unclear. V was trimmed by 6 bases and J by 4 bases, leaving 9 bases between them. CDR1 is PRHDT and CDR2 is FYEKMQ in the germline V gene (reference sequence). The CDR3 extends over 12 amino acids.

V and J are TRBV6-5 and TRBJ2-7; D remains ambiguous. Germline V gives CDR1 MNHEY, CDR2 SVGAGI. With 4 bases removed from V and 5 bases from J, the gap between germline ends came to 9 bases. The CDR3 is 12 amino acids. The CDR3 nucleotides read TGTGCCAGCAGTTCCATGTACGACGAGCAGTACTTC. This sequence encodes CASSSMYDEQYF.

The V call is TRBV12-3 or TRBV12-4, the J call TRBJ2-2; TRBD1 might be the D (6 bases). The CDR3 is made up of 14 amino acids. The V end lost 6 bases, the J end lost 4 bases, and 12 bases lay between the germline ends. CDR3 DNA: TGTGCCAGCAGCCTCGGGACAAGCACCGGGGAGCTGTTTTTT. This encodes CASSLGTSTGELFF.

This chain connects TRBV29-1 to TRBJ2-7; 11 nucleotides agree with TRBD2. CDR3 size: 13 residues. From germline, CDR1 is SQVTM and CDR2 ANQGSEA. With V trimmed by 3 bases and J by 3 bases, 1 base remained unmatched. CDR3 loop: CSVDGTSGYEQYF. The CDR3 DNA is TGCAGCGTTGATGGGACTAGCGGCTACGAGCAGTACTTC.

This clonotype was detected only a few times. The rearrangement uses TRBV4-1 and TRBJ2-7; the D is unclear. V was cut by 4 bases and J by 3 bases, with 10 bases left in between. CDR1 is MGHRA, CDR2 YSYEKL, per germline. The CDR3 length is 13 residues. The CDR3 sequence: CASSLTTFYEQYF. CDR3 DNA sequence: TGCGCCAGCAGCCTAACGACCTTCTACGAGCAGTACTTC.

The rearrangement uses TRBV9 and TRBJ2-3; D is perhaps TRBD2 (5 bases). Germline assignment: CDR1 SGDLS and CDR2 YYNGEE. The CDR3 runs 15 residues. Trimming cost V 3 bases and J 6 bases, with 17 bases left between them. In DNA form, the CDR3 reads TGTGCCAGCAGCGCGCTGGACGCAGAGGGTGATACGCAGTATTTT. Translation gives CASSALDAEGDTQYF.

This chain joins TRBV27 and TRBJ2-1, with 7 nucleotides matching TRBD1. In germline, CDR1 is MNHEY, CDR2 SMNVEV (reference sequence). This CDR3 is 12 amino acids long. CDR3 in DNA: TGTGCATCGACAGGGCCCTACAATGAGCAGTTCTTC. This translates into CASTGPYNEQFF.

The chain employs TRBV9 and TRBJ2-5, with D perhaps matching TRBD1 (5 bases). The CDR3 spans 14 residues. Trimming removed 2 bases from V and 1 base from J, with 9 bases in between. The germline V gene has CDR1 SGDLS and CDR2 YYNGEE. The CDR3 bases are TGTGCCAGCAGCGTCCCGACAGCCCAAGAGACCCAGTACTTC. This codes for CASSVPTAQETQYF.

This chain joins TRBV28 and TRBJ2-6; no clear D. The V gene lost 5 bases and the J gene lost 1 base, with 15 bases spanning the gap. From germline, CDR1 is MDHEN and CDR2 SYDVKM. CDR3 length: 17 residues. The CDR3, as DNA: TGTGCCAGCAGTCCCCTCGACCCCGGGTCTGGGGCCAACGTCCTGACTTTC. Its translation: CASSPLDPGSGANVLTF.

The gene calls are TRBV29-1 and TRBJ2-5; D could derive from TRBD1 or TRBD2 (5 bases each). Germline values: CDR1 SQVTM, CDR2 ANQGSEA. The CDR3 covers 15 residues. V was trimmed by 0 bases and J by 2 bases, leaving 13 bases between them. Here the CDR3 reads CSVEEGEAPQETQYF. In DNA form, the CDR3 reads TGCAGCGTTGAAGAGGGGGAAGCCCCACAAGAGACCCAGTACTTC.

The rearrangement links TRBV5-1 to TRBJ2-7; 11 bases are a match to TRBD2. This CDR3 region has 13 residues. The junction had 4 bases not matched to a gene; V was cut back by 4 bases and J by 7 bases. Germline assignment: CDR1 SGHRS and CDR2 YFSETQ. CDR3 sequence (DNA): TGCGCCAGCAGCGGGGGACTAGCGGTTGAGCAGTACTTC. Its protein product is CASSGGLAVEQYF.

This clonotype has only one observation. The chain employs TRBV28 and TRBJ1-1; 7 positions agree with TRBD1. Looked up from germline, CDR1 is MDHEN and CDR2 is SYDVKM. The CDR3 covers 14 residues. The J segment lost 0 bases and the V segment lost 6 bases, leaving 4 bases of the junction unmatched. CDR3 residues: CASRTQGMNTEAFF. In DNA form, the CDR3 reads TGTGCCAGCAGGACACAGGGGATGAACACTGAAGCTTTCTTT.

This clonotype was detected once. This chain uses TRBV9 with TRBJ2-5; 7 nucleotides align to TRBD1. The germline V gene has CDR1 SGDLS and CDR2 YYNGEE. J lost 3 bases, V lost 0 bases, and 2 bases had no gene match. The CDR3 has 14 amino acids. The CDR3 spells CASSVVGTEETQYF. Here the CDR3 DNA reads TGTGCCAGCAGCGTAGTTGGGACAGAAGAGACCCAGTACTTC.

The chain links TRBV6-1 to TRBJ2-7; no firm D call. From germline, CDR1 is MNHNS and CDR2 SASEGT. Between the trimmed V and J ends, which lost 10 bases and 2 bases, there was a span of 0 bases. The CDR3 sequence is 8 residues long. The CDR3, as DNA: TGTGCCACCTACGAGCAGTACTTC. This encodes CATYEQYF.

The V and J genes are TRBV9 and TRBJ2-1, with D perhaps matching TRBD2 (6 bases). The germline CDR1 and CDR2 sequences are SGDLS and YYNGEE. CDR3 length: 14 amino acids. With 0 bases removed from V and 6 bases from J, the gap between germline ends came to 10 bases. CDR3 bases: TGTGCCAGCAGCGTAGCAGGACTAACCAATGAGCAGTTCTTC. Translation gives CASSVAGLTNEQFF.

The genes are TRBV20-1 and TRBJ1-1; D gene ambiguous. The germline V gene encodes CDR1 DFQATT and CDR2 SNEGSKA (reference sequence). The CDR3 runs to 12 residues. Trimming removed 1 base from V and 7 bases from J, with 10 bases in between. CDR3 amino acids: CSARGMFDEAFF. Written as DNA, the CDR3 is TGCAGTGCTAGAGGGATGTTTGATGAAGCTTTCTTT.

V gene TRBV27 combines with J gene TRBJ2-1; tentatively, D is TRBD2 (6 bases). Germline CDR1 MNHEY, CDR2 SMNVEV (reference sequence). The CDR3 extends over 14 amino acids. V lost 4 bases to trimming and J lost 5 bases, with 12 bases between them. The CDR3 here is CASSWGTEHNEQFF. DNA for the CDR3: TGTGCCAGCAGTTGGGGGACTGAACACAATGAGCAGTTCTTC.

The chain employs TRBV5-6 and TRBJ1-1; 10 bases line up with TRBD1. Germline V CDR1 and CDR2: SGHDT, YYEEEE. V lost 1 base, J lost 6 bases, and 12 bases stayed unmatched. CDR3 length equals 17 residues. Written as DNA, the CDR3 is TGTGCCAGCAGCTTGCCGGGACAGGGGACCCGCGGGGCTGAAGCTTTCTTT. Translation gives CASSLPGQGTRGAEAFF.